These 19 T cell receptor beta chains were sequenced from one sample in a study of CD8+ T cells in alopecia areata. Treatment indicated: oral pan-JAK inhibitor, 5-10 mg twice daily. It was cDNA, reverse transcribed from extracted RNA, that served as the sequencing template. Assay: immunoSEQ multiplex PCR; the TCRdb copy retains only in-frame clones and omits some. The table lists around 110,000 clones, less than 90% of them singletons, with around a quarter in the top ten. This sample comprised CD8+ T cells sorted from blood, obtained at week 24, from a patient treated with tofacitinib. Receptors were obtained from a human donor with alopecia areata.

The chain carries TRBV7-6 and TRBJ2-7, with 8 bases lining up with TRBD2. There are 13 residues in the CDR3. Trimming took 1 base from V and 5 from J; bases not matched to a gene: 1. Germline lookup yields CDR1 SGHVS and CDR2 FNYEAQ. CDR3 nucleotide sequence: TGTGCCAGCAGCTTAGAAGCGGGGGACGAGCAGTACTTC. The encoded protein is CASSLEAGDEQYF.

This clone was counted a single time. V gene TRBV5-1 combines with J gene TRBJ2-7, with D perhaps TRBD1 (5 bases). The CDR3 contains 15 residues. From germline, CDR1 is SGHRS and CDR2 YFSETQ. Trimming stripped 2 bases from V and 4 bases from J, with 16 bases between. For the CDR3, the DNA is TGCGCCAGCAGCTTCAGCCAAGGGGTTTATTACGAGCAGTACTTC. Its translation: CASSFSQGVYYEQYF.

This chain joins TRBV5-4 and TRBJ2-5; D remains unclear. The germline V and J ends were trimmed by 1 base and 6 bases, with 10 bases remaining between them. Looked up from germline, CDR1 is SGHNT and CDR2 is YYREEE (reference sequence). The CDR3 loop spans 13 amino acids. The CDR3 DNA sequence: TGTGCCAGCAGCTTGACGGAGCAACAGACCCAGTACTTC. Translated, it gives CASSLTEQQTQYF.

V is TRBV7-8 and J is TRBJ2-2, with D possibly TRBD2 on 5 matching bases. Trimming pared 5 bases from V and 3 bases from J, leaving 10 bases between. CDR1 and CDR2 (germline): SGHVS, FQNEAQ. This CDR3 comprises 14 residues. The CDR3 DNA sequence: TGTGCCAGCAGCCCGACGGGGTACACCGGGGAGCTGTTTTTT. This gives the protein CASSPTGYTGELFF.

This CDR3 is CASSQSGGAYAGTDTQYF. In DNA, the CDR3 is TGCGCCAGCAGTCAAAGCGGGGGGGCGTATGCGGGCACAGATACGCAGTATTTT. This chain joins TRBV23-1 and TRBJ2-3, with 10 bases matching TRBD2. TRBV23-1 is an open reading frame whose function is uncertain. V lost 2 bases and J lost 1; bases outside the gene matches: 9. The length of the CDR3 is 18 residues.

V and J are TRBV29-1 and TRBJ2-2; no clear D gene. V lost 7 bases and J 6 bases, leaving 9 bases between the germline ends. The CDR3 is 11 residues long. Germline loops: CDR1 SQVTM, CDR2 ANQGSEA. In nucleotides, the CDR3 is TGCAGCGGTCGCTGGGCCGGGGAGCTGTTTTTT. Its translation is CSGRWAGELFF.

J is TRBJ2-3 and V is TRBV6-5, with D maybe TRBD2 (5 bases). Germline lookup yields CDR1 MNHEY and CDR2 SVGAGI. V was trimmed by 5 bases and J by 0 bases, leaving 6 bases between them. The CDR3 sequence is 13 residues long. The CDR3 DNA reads TGTGCCAGCAGTCGGACTAGCACAGATACGCAGTATTTT. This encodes CASSRTSTDTQYF.

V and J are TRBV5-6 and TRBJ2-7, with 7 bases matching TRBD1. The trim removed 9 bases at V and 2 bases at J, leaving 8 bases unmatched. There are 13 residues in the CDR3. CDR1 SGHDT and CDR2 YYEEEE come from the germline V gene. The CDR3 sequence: CATFRQGAYEQYF. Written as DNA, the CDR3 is TGTGCCACCTTTCGACAGGGAGCCTACGAGCAGTACTTC.

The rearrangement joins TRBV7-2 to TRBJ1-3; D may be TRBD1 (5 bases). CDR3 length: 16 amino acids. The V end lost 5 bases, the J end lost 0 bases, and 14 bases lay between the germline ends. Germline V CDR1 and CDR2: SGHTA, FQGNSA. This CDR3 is CASSTPDTSSGNTIYF. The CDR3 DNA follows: TGTGCCAGCAGCACTCCGGACACGAGCTCTGGAAACACCATATATTTT.

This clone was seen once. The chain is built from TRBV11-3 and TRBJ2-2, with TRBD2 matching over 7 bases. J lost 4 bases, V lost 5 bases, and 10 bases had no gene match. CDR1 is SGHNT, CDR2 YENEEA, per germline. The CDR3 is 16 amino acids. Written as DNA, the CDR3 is TGTGCCAGCAGCCCACCCTCCGGGGAGGGCACCGGGGAGCTGTTTTTT. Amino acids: CASSPPSGEGTGELFF.

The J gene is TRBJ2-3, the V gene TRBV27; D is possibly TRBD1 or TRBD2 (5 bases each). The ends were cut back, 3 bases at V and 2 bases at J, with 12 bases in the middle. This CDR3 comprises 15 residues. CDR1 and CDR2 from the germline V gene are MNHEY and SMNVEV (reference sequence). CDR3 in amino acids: CASSFRGRTTDTQYF. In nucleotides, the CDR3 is TGTGCCAGCAGTTTTCGGGGACGGACCACAGATACGCAGTATTTT.

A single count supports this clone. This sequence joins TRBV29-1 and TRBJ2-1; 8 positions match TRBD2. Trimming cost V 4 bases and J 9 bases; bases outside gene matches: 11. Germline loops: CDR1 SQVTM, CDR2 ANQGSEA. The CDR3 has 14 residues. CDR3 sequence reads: CSVVWLAGSGEQFF. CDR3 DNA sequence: TGCAGCGTTGTATGGCTAGCGGGTTCGGGTGAGCAGTTCTTC.

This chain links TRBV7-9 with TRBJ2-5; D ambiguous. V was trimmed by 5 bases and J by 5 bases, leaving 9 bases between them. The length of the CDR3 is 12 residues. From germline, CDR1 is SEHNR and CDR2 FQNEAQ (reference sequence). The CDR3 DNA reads TGTGCCAGCAGCAAAGATGGTGAGACCCAGTACTTC. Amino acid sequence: CASSKDGETQYF.

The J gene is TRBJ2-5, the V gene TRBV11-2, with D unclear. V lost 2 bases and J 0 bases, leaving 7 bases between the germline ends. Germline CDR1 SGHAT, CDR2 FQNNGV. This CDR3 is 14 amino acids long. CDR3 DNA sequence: TGTGCCAGCAGCTTAAGTGGGTACCAAGAGACCCAGTACTTC. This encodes CASSLSGYQETQYF.

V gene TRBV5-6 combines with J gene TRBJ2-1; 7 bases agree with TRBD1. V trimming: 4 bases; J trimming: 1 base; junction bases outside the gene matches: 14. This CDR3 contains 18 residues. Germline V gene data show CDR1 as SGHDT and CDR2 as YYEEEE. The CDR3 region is CASSLMVQRGPSYNEQFF. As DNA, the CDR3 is TGTGCCAGCAGCCTTATGGTACAGAGGGGGCCTTCCTACAATGAGCAGTTCTTC.

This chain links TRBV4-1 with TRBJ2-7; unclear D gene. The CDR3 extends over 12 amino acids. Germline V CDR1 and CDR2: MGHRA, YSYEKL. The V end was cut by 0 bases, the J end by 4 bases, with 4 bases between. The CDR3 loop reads CASSQDQYEQYF. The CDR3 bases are TGCGCCAGCAGCCAAGATCAGTACGAGCAGTACTTC.

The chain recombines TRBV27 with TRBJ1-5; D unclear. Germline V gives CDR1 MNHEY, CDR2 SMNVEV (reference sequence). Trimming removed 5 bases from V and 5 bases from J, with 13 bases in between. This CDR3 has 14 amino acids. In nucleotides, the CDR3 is TGTGCCAGCAGTAATCTTAGAAGAGATCAGCCCCAGCATTTT. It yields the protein CASSNLRRDQPQHF.

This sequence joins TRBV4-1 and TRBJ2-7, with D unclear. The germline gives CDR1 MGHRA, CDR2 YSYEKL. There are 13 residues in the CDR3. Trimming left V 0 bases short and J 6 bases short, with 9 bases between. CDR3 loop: CASSQDLAREQYF. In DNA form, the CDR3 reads TGCGCCAGCAGCCAAGATCTGGCTCGCGAGCAGTACTTC.

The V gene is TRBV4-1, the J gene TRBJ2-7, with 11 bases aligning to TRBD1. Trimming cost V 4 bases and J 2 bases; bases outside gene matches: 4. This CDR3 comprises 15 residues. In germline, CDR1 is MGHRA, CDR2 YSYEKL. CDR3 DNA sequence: TGCGCCAGCAGCCGTAAGGGACAGGGGGCCTACGAGCAGTACTTC. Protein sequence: CASSRKGQGAYEQYF.